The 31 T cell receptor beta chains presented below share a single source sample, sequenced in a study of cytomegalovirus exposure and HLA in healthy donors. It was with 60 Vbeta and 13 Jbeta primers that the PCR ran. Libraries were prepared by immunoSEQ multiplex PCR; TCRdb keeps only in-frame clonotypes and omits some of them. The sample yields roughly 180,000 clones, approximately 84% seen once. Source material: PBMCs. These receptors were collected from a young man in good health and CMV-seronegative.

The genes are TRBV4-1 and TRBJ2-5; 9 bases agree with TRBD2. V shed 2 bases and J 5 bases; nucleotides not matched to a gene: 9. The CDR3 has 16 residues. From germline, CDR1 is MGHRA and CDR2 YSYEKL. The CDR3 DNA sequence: TGCGCCAGCAGCCAATCGGGCGCGGGGGGGCCCGAGACCCAGTACTTC. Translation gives CASSQSGAGGPETQYF.

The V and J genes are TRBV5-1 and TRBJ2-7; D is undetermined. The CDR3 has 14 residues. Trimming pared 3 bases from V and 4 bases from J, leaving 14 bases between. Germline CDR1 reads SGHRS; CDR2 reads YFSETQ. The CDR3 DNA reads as TGCGCCAGCAGCTCGACCACAGCCCCATACGAGCAGTACTTC. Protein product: CASSSTTAPYEQYF.

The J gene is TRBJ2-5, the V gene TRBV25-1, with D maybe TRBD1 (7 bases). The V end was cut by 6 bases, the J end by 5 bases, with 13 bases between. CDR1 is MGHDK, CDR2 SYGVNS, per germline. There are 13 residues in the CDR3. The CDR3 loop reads CASSRGVTETQYF. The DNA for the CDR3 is TGTGCCAGCAGCAGGGGGGTAACGGAGACCCAGTACTTC.

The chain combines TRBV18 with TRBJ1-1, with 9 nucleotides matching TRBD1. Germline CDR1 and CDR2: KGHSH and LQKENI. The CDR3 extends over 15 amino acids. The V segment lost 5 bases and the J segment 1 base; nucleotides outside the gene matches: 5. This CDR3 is CASSVSQGANTEAFF. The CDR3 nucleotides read TGTGCCAGCTCAGTCTCACAGGGGGCGAACACTGAAGCTTTCTTT.

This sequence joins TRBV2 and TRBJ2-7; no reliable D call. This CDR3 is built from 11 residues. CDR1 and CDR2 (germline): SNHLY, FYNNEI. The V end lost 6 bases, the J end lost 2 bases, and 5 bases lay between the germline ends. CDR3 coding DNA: TGTGCCAGCAGCTTTACCTACGAGCAGTACTTC. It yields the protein CASSFTYEQYF.

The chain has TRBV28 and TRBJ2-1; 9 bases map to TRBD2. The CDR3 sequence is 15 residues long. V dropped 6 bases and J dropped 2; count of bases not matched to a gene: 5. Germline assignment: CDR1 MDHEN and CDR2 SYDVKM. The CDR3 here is CASRLAGDPYNEQFF. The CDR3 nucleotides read TGTGCCAGCAGATTAGCGGGAGACCCCTACAATGAGCAGTTCTTC.

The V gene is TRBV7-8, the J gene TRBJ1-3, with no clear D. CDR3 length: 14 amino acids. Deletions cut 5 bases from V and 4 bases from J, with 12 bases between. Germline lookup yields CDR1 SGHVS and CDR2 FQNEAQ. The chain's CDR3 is CASSPDGGGNTIYF. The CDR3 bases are TGTGCCAGCAGCCCCGATGGCGGCGGAAACACCATATATTTT.

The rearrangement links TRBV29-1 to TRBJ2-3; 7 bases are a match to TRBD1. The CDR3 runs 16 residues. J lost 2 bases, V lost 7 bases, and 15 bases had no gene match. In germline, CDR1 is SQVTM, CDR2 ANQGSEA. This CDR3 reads CSAESDREITTDTQYF. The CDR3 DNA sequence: TGCAGCGCGGAAAGCGACAGGGAGATAACCACAGATACGCAGTATTTT.

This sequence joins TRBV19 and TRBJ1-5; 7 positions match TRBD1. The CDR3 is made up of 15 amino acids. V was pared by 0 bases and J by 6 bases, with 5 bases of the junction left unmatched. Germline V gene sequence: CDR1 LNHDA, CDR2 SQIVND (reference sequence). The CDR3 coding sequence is TGTGCCAGTAGTATAGATGACAGGGTAACTCAGCCCCAGCATTTT. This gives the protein CASSIDDRVTQPQHF.

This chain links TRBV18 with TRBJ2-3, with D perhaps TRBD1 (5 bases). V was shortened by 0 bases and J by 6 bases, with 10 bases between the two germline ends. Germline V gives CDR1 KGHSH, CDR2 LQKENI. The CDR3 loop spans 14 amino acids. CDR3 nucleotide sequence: TGTGCCAGCTCACCACCGACAGTTACGGATACGCAGTATTTT. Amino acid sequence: CASSPPTVTDTQYF. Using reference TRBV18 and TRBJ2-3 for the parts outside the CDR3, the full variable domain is NAGVMQNPRHLVRRRGQEARLRCSPMKGHSHVYWYRQLPEEGLKFMVYLQKENIIDESGMPKERFSAEFPKEGPSILRIQQVVRGDSAAYFCASSPPTVTDTQYFGPGTRLTVL.

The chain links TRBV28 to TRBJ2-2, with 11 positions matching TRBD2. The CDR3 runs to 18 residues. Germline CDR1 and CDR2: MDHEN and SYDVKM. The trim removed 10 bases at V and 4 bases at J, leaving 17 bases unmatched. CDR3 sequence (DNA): TGTGCCATCACCTCACGGTTTGGACTAGCGGGTTTCACCGGGGAGCTGTTTTTT. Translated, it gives CAITSRFGLAGFTGELFF.

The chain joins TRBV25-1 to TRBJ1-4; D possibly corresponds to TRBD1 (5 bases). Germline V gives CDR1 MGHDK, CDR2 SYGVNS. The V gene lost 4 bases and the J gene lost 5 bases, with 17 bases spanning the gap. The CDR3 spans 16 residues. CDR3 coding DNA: TGTGCCAGCAGTGCTAACTACAGGCGAGTCAATGAAAAACTGTTTTTT. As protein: CASSANYRRVNEKLFF.

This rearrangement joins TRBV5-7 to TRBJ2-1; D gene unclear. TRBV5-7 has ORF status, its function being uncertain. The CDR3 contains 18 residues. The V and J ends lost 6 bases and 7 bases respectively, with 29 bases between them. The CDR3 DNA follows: TGTGCCAGCATTCCCAAACCGGCCCTGAGAGATCTACAGAATGAGCAGTTCTTC. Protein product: CASIPKPALRDLQNEQFF.

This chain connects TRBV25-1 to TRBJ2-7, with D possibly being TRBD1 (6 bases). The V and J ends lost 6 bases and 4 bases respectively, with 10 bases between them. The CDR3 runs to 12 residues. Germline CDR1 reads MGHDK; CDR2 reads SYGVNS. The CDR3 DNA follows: TGTGCCAGCAGCGGAGGACAGTACGAGCAGTACTTC. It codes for CASSGGQYEQYF.

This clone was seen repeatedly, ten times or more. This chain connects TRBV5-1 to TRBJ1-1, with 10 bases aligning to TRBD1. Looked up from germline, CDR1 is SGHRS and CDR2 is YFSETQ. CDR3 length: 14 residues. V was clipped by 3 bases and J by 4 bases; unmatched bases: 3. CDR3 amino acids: CASSYRDRGTEAFF. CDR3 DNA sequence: TGCGCCAGCAGCTACCGGGACAGGGGCACTGAAGCTTTCTTT.

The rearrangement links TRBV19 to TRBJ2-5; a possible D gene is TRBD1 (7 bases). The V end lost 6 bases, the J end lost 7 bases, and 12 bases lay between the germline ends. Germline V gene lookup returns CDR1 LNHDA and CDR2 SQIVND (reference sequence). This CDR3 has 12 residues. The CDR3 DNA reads TGTGCCAGTAGACACAGGGGAGGGACCCAGTACTTC. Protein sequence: CASRHRGGTQYF.

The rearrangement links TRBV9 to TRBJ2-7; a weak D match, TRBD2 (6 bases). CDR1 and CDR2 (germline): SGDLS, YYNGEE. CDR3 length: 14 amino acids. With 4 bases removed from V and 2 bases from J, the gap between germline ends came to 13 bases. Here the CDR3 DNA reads TGTGCCAGCAGCCCTCGACTAGACCCCTACGAGCAGTACTTC. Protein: CASSPRLDPYEQYF.

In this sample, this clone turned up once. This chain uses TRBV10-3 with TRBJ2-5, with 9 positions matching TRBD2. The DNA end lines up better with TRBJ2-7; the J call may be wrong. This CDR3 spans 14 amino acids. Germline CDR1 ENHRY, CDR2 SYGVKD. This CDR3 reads CAISEAGGPHEQYF. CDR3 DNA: TGTGCCATCAGTGAGGCGGGGGGGCCCCACGAGCAGTACTTC.

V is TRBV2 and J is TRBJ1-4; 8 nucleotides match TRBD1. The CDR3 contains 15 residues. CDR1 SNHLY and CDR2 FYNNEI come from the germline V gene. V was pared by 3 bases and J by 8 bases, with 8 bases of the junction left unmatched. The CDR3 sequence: CASSDLDRAKEKLFF. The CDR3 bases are TGTGCCAGCAGTGACCTGGACAGGGCGAAGGAAAAACTGTTTTTT.

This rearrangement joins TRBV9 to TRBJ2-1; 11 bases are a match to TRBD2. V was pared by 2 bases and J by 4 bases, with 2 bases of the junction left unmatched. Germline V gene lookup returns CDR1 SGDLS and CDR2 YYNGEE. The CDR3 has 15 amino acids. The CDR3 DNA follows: TGTGCCAGCAGCGTTAGCGGGAGGGCTTACAATGAGCAGTTCTTC. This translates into CASSVSGRAYNEQFF. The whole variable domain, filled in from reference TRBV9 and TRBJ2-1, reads DSGVTQTPKHLITATGQRVTLRCSPRSGDLSVYWYQQSLDQGLQFLIQYYNGEERAKGNILERFSAQQFPDLHSELNLSSLELGDSALYFCASSVSGRAYNEQFFGPGTRLTVL.

This CDR3 reads CASSRDREGGETQYF. For the CDR3, the DNA is TGTGCCAGCAGCCGGGACAGGGAGGGGGGGGAGACCCAGTACTTC. V and J are TRBV7-2 and TRBJ2-5, with TRBD1 identical over 9 bases. After removal of 5 bases from V and 5 bases from J, the junction contained 9 bases not matched to a gene. The CDR3 runs 15 residues. Germline V gives CDR1 SGHTA, CDR2 FQGNSA.

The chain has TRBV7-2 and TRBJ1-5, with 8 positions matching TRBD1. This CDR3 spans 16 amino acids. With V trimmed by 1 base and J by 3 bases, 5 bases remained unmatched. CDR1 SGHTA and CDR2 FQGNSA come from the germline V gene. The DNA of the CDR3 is TGTGCCAGCAGCTTAGAAGGGACAGGACTCAATCAGCCCCAGCATTTT. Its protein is CASSLEGTGLNQPQHF.

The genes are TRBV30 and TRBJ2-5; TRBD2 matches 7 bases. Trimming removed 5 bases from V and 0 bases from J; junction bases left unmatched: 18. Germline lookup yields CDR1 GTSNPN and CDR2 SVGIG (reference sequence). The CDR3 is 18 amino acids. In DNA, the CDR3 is TGTGCCTGGTCCGGGGTGGGCGGGAGAGTTTCGGACCAAGAGACCCAGTACTTC. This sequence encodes CAWSGVGGRVSDQETQYF.

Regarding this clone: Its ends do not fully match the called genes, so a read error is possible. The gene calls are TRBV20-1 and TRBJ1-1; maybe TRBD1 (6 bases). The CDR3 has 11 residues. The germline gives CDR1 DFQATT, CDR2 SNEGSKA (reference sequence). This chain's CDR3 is CSASTGFEALF. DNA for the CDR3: TGCAGTGCTAGTACAGGGTTTGAAGCTCTCTTT.

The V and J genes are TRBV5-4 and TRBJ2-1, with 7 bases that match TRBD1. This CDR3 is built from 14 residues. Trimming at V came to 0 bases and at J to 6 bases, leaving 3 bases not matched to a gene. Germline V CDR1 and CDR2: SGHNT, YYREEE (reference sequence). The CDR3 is CASSLGQGGNEQFF. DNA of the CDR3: TGTGCCAGCAGCTTGGGACAGGGTGGCAATGAGCAGTTCTTC.

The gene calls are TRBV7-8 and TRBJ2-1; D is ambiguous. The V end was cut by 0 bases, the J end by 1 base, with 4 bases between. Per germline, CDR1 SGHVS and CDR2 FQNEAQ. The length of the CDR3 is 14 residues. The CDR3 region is CASSLALSYNEQFF. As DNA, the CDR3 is TGTGCCAGCAGCTTAGCACTTTCCTACAATGAGCAGTTCTTC.

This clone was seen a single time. CDR3 sequence: CASSSDSRLSYEQYF. The CDR3 DNA follows: TGTGCCAGCAGCTCGGACAGTCGTCTCTCCTACGAGCAGTACTTC. The V call is TRBV7-2, the J call TRBJ2-7, with D perhaps TRBD1 (6 bases). CDR1 is SGHTA, CDR2 FQGNSA, per germline. The CDR3 is 15 residues long. V lost 4 bases and J 0 bases, leaving 13 bases between the germline ends.

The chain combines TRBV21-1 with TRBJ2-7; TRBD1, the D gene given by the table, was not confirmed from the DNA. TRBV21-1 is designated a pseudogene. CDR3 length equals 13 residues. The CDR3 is CASKRGQNYEQYF. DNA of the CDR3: TGTGCCAGCAAAAGGGGGCAGAACTACGAGCAGTACTTC.

The CDR3, as DNA: TGTGCCAGCAGCCCTACTGGACAGAACAATTCACCCCTCCACTTT. Translating it yields CASSPTGQNNSPLHF. V and J are TRBV7-6 and TRBJ1-6, with D tentatively TRBD1 (6 bases). V lost 5 bases and J lost 7, with 15 bases in between. Per the germline V gene, CDR1 is SGHVS and CDR2 is FNYEAQ. The CDR3 is 15 residues long. Complete variable domain (other parts from reference TRBV7-6 and TRBJ1-6): GAGVSQSPRYKVTKRGQDVALRCDPISGHVSLYWYRQALGQGPEFLTYFNYEAQQDKSGLPNDRFSAERPEGSISTLTIQRTEQRDSAMYRCASSPTGQNNSPLHFGNGTRLTVT.

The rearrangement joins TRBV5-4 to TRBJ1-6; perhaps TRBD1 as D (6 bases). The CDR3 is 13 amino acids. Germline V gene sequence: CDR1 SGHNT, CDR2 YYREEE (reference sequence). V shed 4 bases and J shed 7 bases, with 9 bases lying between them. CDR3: CASSQGQNSPLHF. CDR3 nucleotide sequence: TGTGCCAGCAGCCAAGGACAGAATTCACCCCTCCACTTT.

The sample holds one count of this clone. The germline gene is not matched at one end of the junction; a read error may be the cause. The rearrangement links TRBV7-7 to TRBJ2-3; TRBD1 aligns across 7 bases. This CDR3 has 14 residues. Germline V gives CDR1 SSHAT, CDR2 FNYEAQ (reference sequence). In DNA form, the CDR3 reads TGTGCTAGCAGCCAGGGACAGTTCACAGATACGCAGTATTTT. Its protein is CASSQGQFTDTQYF.